Below, 29 T cell receptor beta chains from the same sample are listed, as sequenced in a study of blood T cell repertoires in COVID-19. Some clones are missing from TCRdb's copy, which holds only in-frame ones; the method was immunoSEQ multiplex PCR. The profile shows approximately 150,000 clones, approximately 88% of them singletons. The sample consisted of peripheral blood. The receptors shown here come from a man in his sixties with acute or convalescent COVID-19.

As regards this clone: The sample contains more than one DNA sequence encoding this CDR3. The rearrangement links TRBV6-5 to TRBJ1-1; D ambiguous. Trimming left V 6 bases short and J 2 bases short, with 7 bases between. Looked up from germline, CDR1 is MNHEY and CDR2 is SVGAGI. The CDR3 consists of 12 residues. The CDR3 region is CASSRGNTEAFF. Written as DNA, the CDR3 is TGTGCCAGCAGCCGGGGAAACACTGAAGCTTTCTTT.

Concerning this clone itself: The sample contains more than one DNA sequence encoding this CDR3. The chain links TRBV6-1 to TRBJ1-5, with 7 bases that match TRBD1. CDR3 length equals 15 residues. The junction had 7 bases not matched to a gene; V was cut back by 3 bases and J by 5 bases. The germline V gene encodes CDR1 MNHNS and CDR2 SASEGT. The CDR3 bases are TGTGCCAGCAGTGAGGCGGACAGGAGCTATCAGCCCCAGCATTTT. Amino acid sequence: CASSEADRSYQPQHF.

V gene TRBV5-1 combines with J gene TRBJ2-7; D might be TRBD1 (6 bases). Germline values: CDR1 SGHRS, CDR2 YFSETQ. The CDR3 has 13 amino acids. Trimming pared 0 bases from V and 5 bases from J, leaving 9 bases between. The CDR3 bases are TGCGCCAGCAGCTTGGAACAGGGAAACGAGCAGTACTTC. Residues: CASSLEQGNEQYF. The whole variable domain, filled in from reference TRBV5-1 and TRBJ2-7, reads KAGVTQTPRYLIKTRGQQVTLSCSPISGHRSVSWYQQTPGQGLQFLFEYFSETQRNKGNFPGRFSGRQFSNSRSEMNVSTLELGDSALYLCASSLEQGNEQYFGPGTRLTVT.

Only a few counts were recorded for this clone. This chain connects TRBV5-5 to TRBJ1-2; 10 bases map to TRBD1. The germline V gene has CDR1 SGHKS and CDR2 YYEKEE (reference sequence). CDR3 length: 14 amino acids. The J segment lost 6 bases and the V segment lost 4 bases, leaving 6 bases of the junction unmatched. CDR3 sequence: CASSIRQGAHGYTF. CDR3 DNA sequence: TGTGCCAGCAGCATTAGACAGGGGGCACATGGCTACACCTTC.

The J gene is TRBJ1-4, the V gene TRBV28, with D possibly TRBD1 on 5 matching bases. This CDR3 is 14 amino acids long. Germline CDR1 reads MDHEN; CDR2 reads SYDVKM. V shed 3 bases and J shed 8 bases, with 13 bases lying between them. The CDR3 coding sequence is TGTGCCAGCAGTTTTCCGGGACTCCCGGAAAAACTGTTTTTT. It codes for CASSFPGLPEKLFF.

This sequence joins TRBV5-4 and TRBJ2-1; 7 bases are shared with TRBD2. Germline assignment: CDR1 SGHNT and CDR2 YYREEE (reference sequence). Losses at the gene ends were 0 bases for V and 1 base for J; bases not matched to a gene: 1. The CDR3 contains 15 residues. This CDR3 reads CASSLGRESYNEQFF. The CDR3 DNA reads as TGTGCCAGCAGCTTGGGGCGGGAGTCCTACAATGAGCAGTTCTTC.

There are a few counts of this clone. CDR3 sequence reads: CASSVEAGGHSNEQFF. CDR3 DNA sequence: TGTGCCAGCAGCGTAGAGGCGGGGGGGCACTCTAATGAGCAGTTCTTC. This sequence joins TRBV9 and TRBJ2-1, with 9 bases aligning to TRBD2. This CDR3 contains 16 residues. J lost 7 bases, V lost 0 bases, and 8 bases had no gene match. Germline CDR1 reads SGDLS; CDR2 reads YYNGEE. Using reference TRBV9 and TRBJ2-1 for the parts outside the CDR3, the full variable domain is DSGVTQTPKHLITATGQRVTLRCSPRSGDLSVYWYQQSLDQGLQFLIQYYNGEERAKGNILERFSAQQFPDLHSELNLSSLELGDSALYFCASSVEAGGHSNEQFFGPGTRLTVL.

This clone appeared a single time. The gene calls are TRBV11-2 and TRBJ1-4; 7 bases match TRBD1. CDR3 length: 14 residues. The V segment lost 5 bases and the J segment 8 bases; nucleotides outside the gene matches: 8. CDR1 SGHAT and CDR2 FQNNGV come from the germline V gene. The CDR3 coding sequence is TGTGCCAGCAGCCCCCGACAGGGAGGAGAAAAACTGTTTTTT. It specifies CASSPRQGGEKLFF.

This clone was detected once. The chain is built from TRBV2 and TRBJ1-5, with D uncertain. The length of the CDR3 is 14 residues. V gave up 4 bases and J gave up 4 bases, with 11 bases separating them. CDR1 is SNHLY and CDR2 is FYNNEI in the germline V gene. The CDR3 region has the DNA TGTGCCAGCAGTGGGGGAGGGTGGAATCAGCCCCAGCATTTT. As protein: CASSGGGWNQPQHF.

The V call is TRBV5-6, the J call TRBJ1-4; D not certain. Germline CDR1 SGHDT, CDR2 YYEEEE. V lost 3 bases and J 4 bases, leaving 13 bases between the germline ends. The CDR3 has 15 amino acids. For the CDR3, the DNA is TGTGCCAGCAGCTCTTACCCTCTCGGTAATGAAAAACTGTTTTTT. Translating it yields CASSSYPLGNEKLFF.

This clone is a singleton in its sample. This chain joins TRBV27 and TRBJ1-2; D possibly corresponds to TRBD1 (6 bases). Germline assignment: CDR1 MNHEY and CDR2 SMNVEV (reference sequence). The V end lost 5 bases, the J end lost 1 base, and 11 bases lay between the germline ends. This CDR3 contains 14 residues. CDR3 in DNA: TGTGCCAGCAGTGGACCGGACAGTAACTATGGCTACACCTTC. Translation gives CASSGPDSNYGYTF.

The CDR3 here is CASSFIPQREGNEQFF. In nucleotides, the CDR3 is TGTGCCAGCAGTTTCATTCCCCAACGGGAGGGGAATGAGCAGTTCTTC. The chain is built from TRBV27 and TRBJ2-1, with 8 positions matching TRBD2. CDR1 MNHEY and CDR2 SMNVEV come from the germline V gene (reference sequence). The CDR3 is 16 amino acids. V was clipped by 3 bases and J by 7 bases; unmatched bases: 11.

The chain joins TRBV5-1 to TRBJ1-4; 7 bases agree with TRBD1. V gave up 4 bases and J gave up 3 bases; unmatched junction bases: 6. The CDR3 consists of 15 residues. Germline assignment: CDR1 SGHRS and CDR2 YFSETQ. CDR3 nucleotide sequence: TGCGCCAGCAGCGCGACAGGGAATGCTAATGAAAAACTGTTTTTT. As protein: CASSATGNANEKLFF.

In regard to this clone: This CDR3 is also generated by other DNA sequences in the sample. CDR3 sequence: CAWSGGETQYF. The DNA of the CDR3 is TGTGCCTGGTCAGGGGGGGAGACCCAGTACTTC. The genes are TRBV30 and TRBJ2-5; the D gene is possibly TRBD1 (7 bases). Germline-derived CDR1 and CDR2 are GTSNPN and SVGIG (reference sequence). Trimming removed 5 bases from V and 5 bases from J, with 9 bases in between. This CDR3 is built from 11 residues.

This clone was seen only once. The chain couples TRBV5-6 to TRBJ2-1; D not certain. In germline, CDR1 is SGHDT, CDR2 YYEEEE. Deletions cut 0 bases from V and 1 base from J, with 8 bases between. The CDR3 is 15 residues long. This CDR3 is CASSLAGESYNEQFF. The DNA of the CDR3 is TGTGCCAGCAGCTTGGCAGGTGAGTCCTACAATGAGCAGTTCTTC.

The chain recombines TRBV3-1 (or the pseudogene TRBV3-2) with TRBJ2-3; no clear D. The CDR3 is 13 amino acids. V was clipped by 8 bases and J by 2 bases, with 11 bases between them. CDR1 is LGHDT, CDR2 YNNKEL, per germline (reference sequence). The CDR3 region is CASAPRDTDTQYF. The CDR3 nucleotides are TGTGCCAGCGCGCCCCGAGACACAGATACGCAGTATTTT.

V and J are TRBV14 and TRBJ2-6; 8 bases are shared with TRBD1. V lost 4 bases, J lost 4 bases, and 9 bases stayed unmatched. CDR1 is SGHDN and CDR2 is FVKESK in the germline V gene. The CDR3 covers 17 residues. This CDR3 reads CASSPGQGVSGANVLTF. The CDR3 nucleotides are TGTGCCAGCAGCCCCGGACAGGGAGTTTCCGGGGCCAACGTCCTGACTTTC.

The V call is TRBV10-1, the J call TRBJ2-3; no reliable D call. The germline CDR1 and CDR2 sequences are WNHNN and SYGVQD (reference sequence). Trimming left V 9 bases short and J 3 bases short, with 10 bases between. The CDR3 consists of 12 residues. Here the CDR3 DNA reads TGCGCCAGTGGCACATCTACAGATACGCAGTATTTT. Translation gives CASGTSTDTQYF.

The J gene is TRBJ2-5, the V gene TRBV6-5, with D possibly matching TRBD2 (5 bases). This CDR3 is built from 13 residues. V lost 5 bases to trimming and J lost 2 bases, with 9 bases between them. Germline V gene data show CDR1 as MNHEY and CDR2 as SVGAGI. The chain's CDR3 is CASSPTGQETQYF. The CDR3, as DNA: TGTGCCAGCAGTCCCACGGGGCAAGAGACCCAGTACTTC.

The V gene is TRBV5-1, the J gene TRBJ1-6; possibly TRBD1 for D (6 bases). Germline lookup yields CDR1 SGHRS and CDR2 YFSETQ. CDR3 length: 14 amino acids. The V end lost 4 bases, the J end lost 7 bases, and 12 bases lay between the germline ends. The CDR3 protein is CASSPQGNNSPLHF. The CDR3 DNA sequence: TGCGCCAGCAGCCCCCAGGGGAACAATTCACCCCTCCACTTT.

This clone occurred once. The rearrangement uses TRBV27 and TRBJ1-4, with D uncertain. With 5 bases removed from V and 2 bases from J, the gap between germline ends came to 15 bases. CDR3 length equals 16 residues. Germline CDR1 reads MNHEY; CDR2 reads SMNVEV (reference sequence). The CDR3 DNA reads TGTGCCAGCAGTAAACTACAAGGACTTACTAATGAAAAACTGTTTTTT. This encodes CASSKLQGLTNEKLFF. The full variable domain, in which reference TRBV27 and TRBJ1-4 provide the parts outside the CDR3, is EAQVTQNPRYLITVTGKKLTVTCSQNMNHEYMSWYRQDPGLGLRQIYYSMNVEVTDKGDVPEGYKVSRKEKRNFPLILESPSPNQTSLYFCASSKLQGLTNEKLFFGSGTQLSVL.

V and J are TRBV5-1 and TRBJ2-7, with 12 bases aligning to TRBD2. The trim removed 6 bases at V and 6 bases at J, leaving 7 bases unmatched. Germline CDR1 reads SGHRS; CDR2 reads YFSETQ. This CDR3 is 14 amino acids long. In DNA form, the CDR3 reads TGCGCCAGCACCCCTAGCGGGGGGGGTCGCGAGCAGTACTTC. It translates to CASTPSGGGREQYF.

The chain recombines TRBV5-6 with TRBJ2-7; 9 nucleotides match TRBD1. Per the germline V gene, CDR1 is SGHDT and CDR2 is YYEEEE. CDR3 length: 15 amino acids. Unmatched junction bases numbered 3, after V lost 1 base and J lost 1 base. CDR3 nucleotide sequence: TGTGCCAGCAGCTTGTCTGGACAGGGGTCCTACGAGCAGTACTTC. It codes for CASSLSGQGSYEQYF.

This clone was detected once. The chain links TRBV6-5 to TRBJ2-1, with 7 bases lining up with TRBD2. The V segment lost 6 bases and the J segment 6 bases; nucleotides outside the gene matches: 5. This CDR3 is built from 13 residues. Germline assignment: CDR1 MNHEY and CDR2 SVGAGI. The CDR3 here is CASSPTSPNEQFF. As DNA, the CDR3 is TGTGCCAGCAGCCCGACTAGCCCCAATGAGCAGTTCTTC.

The chain links TRBV6-5 to TRBJ2-7; TRBD2 might be the D (5 bases). The CDR3 runs 13 residues. The germline CDR1 and CDR2 sequences are MNHEY and SVGAGI. V lost 4 bases to trimming and J lost 2 bases, with 9 bases between them. DNA for the CDR3: TGTGCCAGCAGTTCTGAGGGTACCTACGAGCAGTACTTC. This gives the protein CASSSEGTYEQYF.

V usage is TRBV25-1 and J usage is TRBJ2-4, with 10 bases matching TRBD1. The ends lost 3 bases at V and 1 base at J; junction bases unmatched: 3. CDR3 length: 16 residues. Looked up from germline, CDR1 is MGHDK and CDR2 is SYGVNS. The CDR3 DNA follows: TGTGCCAGCAGTGACAGGGACAGGGGCGCCAAAAACATTCAGTACTTC. It translates to CASSDRDRGAKNIQYF. The whole variable domain, remainder taken from reference TRBV25-1 and TRBJ2-4, is EADIYQTPRYLVIGTGKKITLECSQTMGHDKMYWYQQDPGMELHLIHYSYGVNSTEKGDLSSESTVSRIRTEHFPLTLESARPSHTSQYLCASSDRDRGAKNIQYFGAGTRLSVL.

The chain has TRBV7-2 and TRBJ2-3; TRBD2 matches at 8 bases. Per the germline V gene, CDR1 is SGHTA and CDR2 is FQGNSA. CDR3 length: 16 residues. V shed 2 bases and J 6 bases; nucleotides not matched to a gene: 10. In nucleotides, the CDR3 is TGTGCCAGCAGCTTAAACGGGAGGGCGGAGTCGGATACGCAGTATTTT. Amino acids: CASSLNGRAESDTQYF.

The rearrangement joins TRBV5-1 to TRBJ2-3; 14 nucleotides match TRBD2. V lost 0 bases, J lost 4 bases, and 4 bases stayed unmatched. The germline gives CDR1 SGHRS, CDR2 YFSETQ. There are 17 residues in the CDR3. This CDR3 reads CASSLATSGGESDTQYF. CDR3 coding DNA: TGCGCCAGCAGCTTGGCGACTAGCGGGGGGGAGTCAGATACGCAGTATTTT. The complete variable domain, with remaining parts taken from reference TRBV5-1 and TRBJ2-3, reads KAGVTQTPRYLIKTRGQQVTLSCSPISGHRSVSWYQQTPGQGLQFLFEYFSETQRNKGNFPGRFSGRQFSNSRSEMNVSTLELGDSALYLCASSLATSGGESDTQYFGPGTRLTVL.

The chain carries TRBV6-6 and TRBJ1-4, with a weak D call TRBD1 (5 bases). Trimming took off 4 bases at V and 6 bases at J, with 15 bases between the two ends. The germline V gene encodes CDR1 MNHNY and CDR2 SVGAGI (reference sequence). The CDR3 contains 15 residues. CDR3 sequence reads: CASSLGGESDEKLFF. The CDR3 DNA follows: TGTGCCAGCAGTTTAGGAGGGGAGAGCGATGAAAAACTGTTTTTT.